This is a list of T cell receptor beta chains from one sample in a study of Graves' ophthalmopathy and Graves' hyperthyroidism. TCRdb fed the multiplex PCR reads into MiXCR, producing one record per CDR3 protein. The sample lists about 410,000 distinct CDR3 sequences; approximately 20% were seen once. The sequenced sample was peripheral blood. The receptors stem from a woman between 18 and 29 years old with Graves' ophthalmopathy. Both conserved end residues are part of each CDR3. Each record gives: J gene, D gene, clone size, V gene, CDR3 DNA, CDR3 protein. The D gene is left open where the match is weak. Size tells how often a clone was seen (once, few, many) or the class of an expanded clone, and some rows leave it out.

J gene: TRBJ2-5; D gene: NA; clone size: NA; V gene: TRBV2; CDR3 DNA: TGTGCCAGCCGGAGGCGTCTCTTCGAAGAGACCCAGTACTTC; CDR3 protein: CASRRRLFEETQYF
J gene: TRBJ1-6; D gene: NA; clone size: many; V gene: TRBV11-1; CDR3 DNA: TGTGCCAGCAGTCCGGACAACTCCTATAATTCACCCCTCCACTTT; CDR3 protein: CASSPDNSYNSPLHF
J gene: TRBJ2-5; D gene: TRBD2; clone size: NA; V gene: TRBV6-1; CDR3 DNA: TGTGCCAGCAGAGGAGGCTACTCGGGAGGACGAGAGACCCAGTACTTC; CDR3 protein: CASRGGYSGGRETQYF
J gene: TRBJ2-7; D gene: TRBD1; clone size: many; V gene: TRBV18; CDR3 DNA: TGTGCCAGCTCACCAAGCGGGACAGGGCCCTCCCTTCGGTACGAGCAGTACTTC; CDR3 protein: CASSPSGTGPSLRYEQYF
J gene: TRBJ2-2; D gene: NA; clone size: many; V gene: TRBV6-2/TRBV6-3; CDR3 DNA: TGTGCCAGCACCTACTCGGGACCAAAGGCCGGGGAGCTGTTTTTT; CDR3 protein: CASTYSGPKAGELFF
J gene: TRBJ2-5; D gene: NA; clone size: many; V gene: TRBV6-4; CDR3 DNA: TGTGCCAGCAGTGGCGCTTCGCCCGGAGAGACCCAGTACTTC; CDR3 protein: CASSGASPGETQYF
J gene: TRBJ1-5; D gene: NA; clone size: many; V gene: TRBV28; CDR3 DNA: TGTGCCAGCAGTTTAATGAACCCCAATCAGCCCCAGCATTTT; CDR3 protein: CASSLMNPNQPQHF
J gene: TRBJ1-1; D gene: NA; clone size: NA; V gene: TRBV20-1; CDR3 DNA: TGCAGTGCTAGAGTAGCCCGGAACACTGAAGCTTTCTTT; CDR3 protein: CSARVARNTEAFF
J gene: TRBJ2-7; D gene: NA; clone size: many; V gene: TRBV6-2/TRBV6-3; CDR3 DNA: TGTGCCAGCACCACGGGCGGGGCAGGGAGCTACGAGCAGTACTTC; CDR3 protein: CASTTGGAGSYEQYF
J gene: TRBJ2-5; D gene: NA; clone size: many; V gene: TRBV27; CDR3 DNA: TGTGCCAGCAAGGCCCTAGGGGACGAGAGAGAGACCCAGTACTTC; CDR3 protein: CASKALGDERETQYF
J gene: TRBJ2-4; D gene: TRBD1; clone size: many; V gene: TRBV29-1; CDR3 DNA: TGCAGCGTTGAAGAGACAGGGGGTAAAAACATTCAGTACTTC; CDR3 protein: CSVEETGGKNIQYF
J gene: TRBJ1-3; D gene: NA; clone size: many; V gene: TRBV6-4; CDR3 DNA: TGTGCCAGCTGGCGACAGGTCCAGATAGGGAGTATCTCTGGAAACACCATATATTTT; CDR3 protein: CASWRQVQIGSISGNTIYF
J gene: TRBJ2-7; D gene: NA; clone size: many; V gene: TRBV2; CDR3 DNA: TGTGCCAGCAGTGAAACAGGCGGAGAGCGGTACGAGCAGTACTTC; CDR3 protein: CASSETGGERYEQYF
J gene: TRBJ1-2; D gene: TRBD1; clone size: NA; V gene: TRBV15; CDR3 DNA: TGTGCCACCAGCAGAGATGACAGGGGAAGCCCTGGTTACACCTTC; CDR3 protein: CATSRDDRGSPGYTF
J gene: TRBJ2-5; D gene: NA; clone size: NA; V gene: TRBV12-3/TRBV12-4; CDR3 DNA: TGTGCCAGCAGTTTATCATTCGGCGAAGAGACCCAGTACTTC; CDR3 protein: CASSLSFGEETQYF
J gene: TRBJ2-7; D gene: NA; clone size: many; V gene: TRBV27; CDR3 DNA: TGTGCCAGCAGTCCCACCCGGACGGCCTACGAGCAGTACTTC; CDR3 protein: CASSPTRTAYEQYF
J gene: TRBJ2-7; D gene: NA; clone size: many; V gene: TRBV24-1; CDR3 DNA: TGTGCCACCCAGTCAGGGGCACCAGCCTTCGAGCAGTACTTC; CDR3 protein: CATQSGAPAFEQYF
J gene: TRBJ2-5; D gene: TRBD2; clone size: NA; V gene: TRBV7-2; CDR3 DNA: TGTGCCAGCAGCCCTGCCAGTGGACTAGCGGGAGTGACCCAGTACTTC; CDR3 protein: CASSPASGLAGVTQYF
J gene: TRBJ2-7; D gene: TRBD2; clone size: NA; V gene: TRBV7-9; CDR3 DNA: TGTGCCAGCAGCACCCGGGAGGGTCGGTACGAGCAGTACTTC; CDR3 protein: CASSTREGRYEQYF
J gene: TRBJ2-5; D gene: NA; clone size: many; V gene: TRBV29-1; CDR3 DNA: TGCAGCCCCGGAGGGAGGAAGAAAGAGACCCAGTACTTC; CDR3 protein: CSPGGRKKETQYF
J gene: TRBJ1-6; D gene: NA; clone size: many; V gene: TRBV6-1; CDR3 DNA: TGTGCCAGCGAGACAGCGAATAATTCACCCCTCCACTTT; CDR3 protein: CASETANNSPLHF
J gene: TRBJ1-5; D gene: NA; clone size: many; V gene: TRBV27; CDR3 DNA: TGTGCCAGCAGTCCAGACAGTTCCTATCAGCCCCAGCATTTT; CDR3 protein: CASSPDSSYQPQHF
J gene: TRBJ2-7; D gene: NA; clone size: NA; V gene: TRBV6-2/TRBV6-3; CDR3 DNA: TGTGCCAGCAGTAAACGGGACGAGCAGTACTTC; CDR3 protein: CASSKRDEQYF
J gene: TRBJ2-7; D gene: TRBD1; clone size: many; V gene: TRBV7-6; CDR3 DNA: TGTGCCAGCAGCCCGATGGGACAGGGGGTAAACTACGAGCAGTACTTC; CDR3 protein: CASSPMGQGVNYEQYF
J gene: TRBJ1-1; D gene: NA; clone size: many; V gene: TRBV19; CDR3 DNA: TGTGCCAGTAGTATAGTGGGGACGGCGGGGAACACTGAAGCTTTCTTT; CDR3 protein: CASSIVGTAGNTEAFF
J gene: TRBJ1-5; D gene: NA; clone size: many; V gene: TRBV11-2; CDR3 DNA: TGTGCCAGCAGCTTAGAGTTCAGTACAGATCAGCCCCAGCATTTT; CDR3 protein: CASSLEFSTDQPQHF
J gene: TRBJ2-7; D gene: NA; clone size: many; V gene: TRBV5-1; CDR3 DNA: TGCGCCAGCAGCCATCGTACTTCCTACGAGCAGTACTTC; CDR3 protein: CASSHRTSYEQYF
J gene: TRBJ1-5; D gene: NA; clone size: few; V gene: TRBV18; CDR3 DNA: TGTGCCAGCTCACCAGGACGGCAAGGGCAGCCCCAGCATTTT; CDR3 protein: CASSPGRQGQPQHF
J gene: TRBJ2-4; D gene: NA; clone size: many; V gene: TRBV20-1; CDR3 DNA: TGCAGTGCTAGAGCGGAACCAGGCATTCAGTACTTC; CDR3 protein: CSARAEPGIQYF
J gene: TRBJ2-2; D gene: NA; clone size: many; V gene: TRBV28; CDR3 DNA: TGTGCCAGCAGTTTATTTTCAGACACCGGGGAGCTGTTTTTT; CDR3 protein: CASSLFSDTGELFF
J gene: TRBJ2-2; D gene: TRBD1; clone size: many; V gene: TRBV6-1; CDR3 DNA: TGTGCCAGCAGTGGGACAGGGGAAGGATCCGGGGAGCTGTTTTTT; CDR3 protein: CASSGTGEGSGELFF
J gene: TRBJ2-7; D gene: TRBD1; clone size: many; V gene: TRBV11-2; CDR3 DNA: TGTGCCAGCAGCTTAGGGGGAACAGGGGGCCTACCCTCCTACGAGCAGTACTTC; CDR3 protein: CASSLGGTGGLPSYEQYF
J gene: TRBJ2-5; D gene: NA; clone size: many; V gene: TRBV7-2; CDR3 DNA: TGTGCCAGCAGCTTAGTCCGTGGGGTAGAGACCCAGTACTTC; CDR3 protein: CASSLVRGVETQYF
J gene: TRBJ2-7; D gene: NA; clone size: many; V gene: TRBV6-1; CDR3 DNA: TGTGCCAGCAGGGAAGACAGGTTCCCCTACGAGCAGTACTTC; CDR3 protein: CASREDRFPYEQYF
J gene: TRBJ2-6; D gene: TRBD1; clone size: NA; V gene: TRBV6-4; CDR3 DNA: TGTGCCAGCACACAGGGGGCAGGAGGCTCTGGGGCCAACGTCCTGACTTTC; CDR3 protein: CASTQGAGGSGANVLTF
J gene: TRBJ2-5; D gene: TRBD2; clone size: many; V gene: TRBV4-2; CDR3 DNA: TGTGCCAGCAGCCAAGATTTGGAGCTAGCGGGGGGCCAAGAGACCCAGTACTTC; CDR3 protein: CASSQDLELAGGQETQYF
J gene: TRBJ1-2; D gene: NA; clone size: many; V gene: TRBV28; CDR3 DNA: TGTGCCAGCAGTTCCGGGAGATATGGCTACACCTTC; CDR3 protein: CASSSGRYGYTF
J gene: TRBJ1-6; D gene: NA; clone size: many; V gene: TRBV28; CDR3 DNA: TGTGCCAGCAGTTTACGCCGGGACGGTAATTCACCCCTCCACTTT; CDR3 protein: CASSLRRDGNSPLHF
J gene: TRBJ2-5; D gene: TRBD2; clone size: many; V gene: TRBV10-3; CDR3 DNA: TGTGCCTCCGGGGGGGGAAGAGAGACCCAGTACTTC; CDR3 protein: CASGGGRETQYF
J gene: TRBJ2-7; D gene: NA; clone size: NA; V gene: TRBV27; CDR3 DNA: TGTGCCAGCAGCTCGATAAACTACGAGCAGTACTTC; CDR3 protein: CASSSINYEQYF
J gene: TRBJ2-7; D gene: NA; clone size: NA; V gene: TRBV6-5; CDR3 DNA: TGTGCCAGCAGTTACTTAAACAGGCTCTACGAGCAGTACTTC; CDR3 protein: CASSYLNRLYEQYF
J gene: TRBJ2-5; D gene: TRBD2; clone size: many; V gene: TRBV4-1; CDR3 DNA: TGCGCCAGCAGCCTGCCTAGGTGGGGAGCGGGAGGGCAAAAAGAGACCCAGTACTTC; CDR3 protein: CASSLPRWGAGGQKETQYF
J gene: TRBJ2-7; D gene: NA; clone size: many; V gene: TRBV2; CDR3 DNA: TGTGCCAGCAGCGGGGGTTCTGTCGAGCAGTACTTC; CDR3 protein: CASSGGSVEQYF
J gene: TRBJ1-2; D gene: NA; clone size: NA; V gene: TRBV7-2; CDR3 DNA: TGTGCCAGCAGCTTAGCGGGAAAAGACGGCCTCTATGGCTACACCTTC; CDR3 protein: CASSLAGKDGLYGYTF
J gene: TRBJ1-1; D gene: NA; clone size: many; V gene: TRBV19; CDR3 DNA: TGTGCCAGTAGTACCAGGGGTCTCACTGAAGCTTTCTTT; CDR3 protein: CASSTRGLTEAFF
J gene: TRBJ1-3; D gene: NA; clone size: many; V gene: TRBV7-3; CDR3 DNA: TGTGCCAGCAGCTTAATGGGCAGGGCCTCTGGAAACACCATATATTTT; CDR3 protein: CASSLMGRASGNTIYF
J gene: TRBJ1-1; D gene: NA; clone size: many; V gene: TRBV15; CDR3 DNA: TGTGCCACCAGCAGAGATCTCGGCAGAATGAACACTGAAGCTTTCTTT; CDR3 protein: CATSRDLGRMNTEAFF
J gene: TRBJ2-7; D gene: NA; clone size: many; V gene: TRBV6-1; CDR3 DNA: TGTGCCAGCAGTGAAGCTCCAAGGGGCCCCTACGAGCAGTACTTC; CDR3 protein: CASSEAPRGPYEQYF
J gene: TRBJ2-7; D gene: TRBD1; clone size: once; V gene: TRBV6-1; CDR3 DNA: TGTGCCAGCAGTCCCGGGACAGGGGTCCCCGAGCAGTACTTC; CDR3 protein: CASSPGTGVPEQYF
J gene: TRBJ2-2; D gene: NA; clone size: many; V gene: TRBV12-3/TRBV12-4; CDR3 DNA: TGTGCCAGCAGGACAGGCCTACTAAACACCGGGGAGCTGTTTTTT; CDR3 protein: CASRTGLLNTGELFF
J gene: TRBJ1-2; D gene: NA; clone size: NA; V gene: TRBV30; CDR3 DNA: TGTGCCTGGAGTGTTGACAGTTCATATGGCTACACCTTC; CDR3 protein: CAWSVDSSYGYTF
J gene: TRBJ2-2; D gene: NA; clone size: many; V gene: TRBV5-1; CDR3 DNA: TGCGCCAGCAGCCCGTCGCGGGTGGCAATAGGAACCGGGGAGCTGTTTTTT; CDR3 protein: CASSPSRVAIGTGELFF
J gene: TRBJ2-5; D gene: NA; clone size: NA; V gene: TRBV14; CDR3 DNA: TGTGCCAGCAGCCCCAGTGGTGAATGGGAGACCCAGTACTTC; CDR3 protein: CASSPSGEWETQYF
J gene: TRBJ2-7; D gene: TRBD1; clone size: NA; V gene: TRBV6-1; CDR3 DNA: TGTGCCAGCAGCAAGCAGGGACAGTTGGGCTACGAGCAGTACTTC; CDR3 protein: CASSKQGQLGYEQYF
J gene: TRBJ1-6; D gene: TRBD1; clone size: many; V gene: TRBV5-5; CDR3 DNA: TGTGCCAGCAGCGGGAACAGGGGTAGAGTCACTGCTTCACCCCCCCACTTT; CDR3 protein: CASSGNRGRVTASPPHF
J gene: TRBJ2-2; D gene: NA; clone size: many; V gene: TRBV7-3; CDR3 DNA: TGTGCCAGCAGCCCACTACGGGCCGGGGAGCTGTTTTTT; CDR3 protein: CASSPLRAGELFF
J gene: TRBJ2-7; D gene: NA; clone size: many; V gene: TRBV28; CDR3 DNA: TGTGCCAGCAGTTCCCCACTCGCTCACGGGACAAGAACGGATTACGAGCAGTACTTC; CDR3 protein: CASSSPLAHGTRTDYEQYF